These 13 T cell receptor beta chains were all obtained from the same sample, sequenced in a study of blood T cells in healthy people across ages. Through a sample-barcoded 5' primer and a J-beta primer mix, a second PCR was run for about 7 to 12 cycles. MiXCR, applied by TCRdb to the 5' RACE reads, yields one record per CDR3 protein. The data hold hundreds of thousands of distinct CDR3 sequences, with under 25% observed a single time. The sample taken for sequencing was blood. The receptors here all came from a man between 70 and 80 years old in good health.

This clonotype was seen a handful of times. This sequence joins TRBV12-3 or TRBV12-4 and TRBJ2-7; the D is unclear. The length of the CDR3 is 13 residues. Between the trimmed V and J ends, which lost 8 bases and 3 bases, there was a span of 14 bases. DNA for the CDR3: TGTGCCAGCGCCTCCCGGGCCAACTACGAGCAGTACTTC. Translated, it gives CASASRANYEQYF.

The CDR3 coding sequence is TGTGCCAGCAGCTTGGGGGTGGTTTCCGAGCAGTACTTC. It yields the protein CASSLGVVSEQYF. The chain is built from TRBV5-5 and TRBJ2-7; D uncertain. The germline V gene has CDR1 SGHKS and CDR2 YYEKEE (reference sequence). V was trimmed by 0 bases and J by 6 bases, leaving 10 bases between them. There are 13 residues in the CDR3.

The gene calls are TRBV5-1 and TRBJ2-5, with a weak D call TRBD2 (6 bases). The assigned J gene may be wrong: the sequence end matches TRBJ2-7 better. The CDR3 has 13 amino acids. Germline values: CDR1 SGHRS, CDR2 YFSETQ. The CDR3 DNA follows: TGCGCCAGCAGCTTGGTGCAGGAGGGCGAGCAGTACTTC. Translating it yields CASSLVQEGEQYF.

This clonotype was picked up a small number of times. The gene calls are TRBV27 and TRBJ2-1, with no clear D. The DNA end is a closer match to TRBJ2-7, so the J assignment may be wrong. The CDR3 runs to 12 residues. Germline V gene data show CDR1 as MNHEY and CDR2 as SMNVEV (reference sequence). The CDR3 DNA reads as TGTGCCAGATTAGCCCCGGCTTACGAGCAGTACTTC. Translation: CARLAPAYEQYF.

This sequence joins TRBV7-2 and TRBJ1-1, with D perhaps matching TRBD1 (6 bases). The CDR3 has 14 amino acids. Looked up from germline, CDR1 is SGHTA and CDR2 is FQGNSA. V was clipped by 7 bases and J by 1 base, with 13 bases between them. CDR3 protein: CASKRDKGNTEAFF. The CDR3 nucleotides are TGTGCCAGCAAAAGGGACAAGGGGAACACTGAAGCTTTCTTT. The full variable domain, with the rest looked up from reference TRBV7-2 and TRBJ1-1, is GAGVSQSPSNKVTEKGKDVELRCDPISGHTALYWYRQSLGQGLEFLIYFQGNSAPDKSGLPSDRFSAERTGGSVSTLTIQRTQQEDSAVYLCASKRDKGNTEAFFGQGTRLTVV.

J is TRBJ2-1 and V is TRBV20-1; TRBD2 matches 11 bases. The CDR3 totals 14 residues. Germline values: CDR1 DFQATT, CDR2 SNEGSKA (reference sequence). Losses at the gene ends were 3 bases for V and 10 bases for J; bases not matched to a gene: 8. CDR3: CSARSSGGPREQFF. The CDR3 DNA sequence: TGCAGTGCTAGGTCTAGCGGGGGGCCTAGAGAGCAGTTCTTC.

The rearrangement links TRBV29-1 to TRBJ1-1; D is uncertain. This CDR3 is built from 13 residues. Trimming shortened V by 4 bases and J by 5 bases, and 14 bases separated the two germline ends. The germline V gene has CDR1 SQVTM and CDR2 ANQGSEA. The CDR3 is CSVAAGRLTEAFF. The CDR3 coding sequence is TGCAGCGTTGCGGCGGGAAGGTTAACTGAAGCTTTCTTT.

This chain joins TRBV3-1 and TRBJ2-1; a weak D match, TRBD1 (6 bases). Germline CDR1 and CDR2: LGHDT and YNNKEL (reference sequence). The V gene lost 0 bases and the J gene lost 4 bases, with 16 bases spanning the gap. This CDR3 is built from 17 residues. CDR3 sequence: CASSQDPGARGYNEQFF. The CDR3 DNA reads as TGTGCCAGCAGCCAAGATCCCGGGGCTAGGGGGTACAATGAGCAGTTCTTC.

This clonotype occurred a few times. The chain combines TRBV6-5 with TRBJ2-1; 13 bases align to TRBD2. This CDR3 has 16 amino acids. The ends lost 6 bases at V and 2 bases at J; junction bases unmatched: 4. Per the germline V gene, CDR1 is MNHEY and CDR2 is SVGAGI. CDR3 DNA sequence: TGTGCCAGCAGAAGACTAGCGGGGGGTGCCTACAATGAGCAGTTCTTC. Encoded protein: CASRRLAGGAYNEQFF.

This clonotype was counted a few times. This sequence joins TRBV5-5 and TRBJ2-2, with 12 bases that match TRBD2. CDR3 length: 15 amino acids. J was trimmed by 5 bases and V by 4 bases; bases with no gene match: 3. The germline gives CDR1 SGHKS, CDR2 YYEKEE (reference sequence). The CDR3 coding sequence is TGTGCCAGCAGCGCAGGACTAGCGGGAACCGGGGAGCTGTTTTTT. This translates into CASSAGLAGTGELFF.

This clonotype was detected ten times or more. This chain uses TRBV10-3 with TRBJ2-5, with D tentatively TRBD1 (6 bases). CDR1 is ENHRY, CDR2 SYGVKD, per germline. With 7 bases removed from V and 2 bases from J, the gap between germline ends came to 17 bases. The CDR3 spans 15 residues. In nucleotides, the CDR3 is TGTGCCATCACCGGTCTGGACAGAAGACAAGAGACCCAGTACTTC. Its translation: CAITGLDRRQETQYF.

CDR3 nucleotides: TGTGCCAGTAGTATAGGTCTAGACAAGTATTTT. Translated: CASSIGLDKYF. The rearrangement joins TRBV19 to TRBJ2-3; no clear D. Trimming pared 1 base from V and 13 bases from J, leaving 9 bases between. The germline V gene encodes CDR1 LNHDA and CDR2 SQIVND (reference sequence). CDR3 length: 11 residues.

This clonotype was observed a handful of times. The V call is TRBV5-1, the J call TRBJ2-1; TRBD2 aligns across 7 bases. Losses at the gene ends were 3 bases for V and 7 bases for J; bases not matched to a gene: 16. CDR1 is SGHRS and CDR2 is YFSETQ in the germline V gene. This CDR3 spans 17 amino acids. The CDR3 DNA is TGCGCCAGCAGCTCGGGAAATGTCGGGAGGATACGGAATGAGCAGTTCTTC. It yields the protein CASSSGNVGRIRNEQFF.